The subject of this entry is one T cell receptor beta chain. What it binds is not known. The sample belongs to a study of follicular helper T cells after annual influenza vaccination. Study conclusions and caveats: Change in circulating plasmablasts correlated with ICOS+CD38+ cTfh clonality change.

Repertoires were generated with immunoSEQ multiplex PCR, while TCRdb's copy carries only in-frame clones and drops some. This table has under 7,500 clones, over 75% appearing once. The trim removed 6 bases at V and 6 bases at J, leaving 9 bases unmatched. Germline lookup yields CDR1 SGHDT and CDR2 YYEEEE. This CDR3 spans 16 amino acids. Documented time point: 2015-2016 season, 7 days after influenza vaccination. Sorted blood CD4 subsets were sequenced before and after adults received seasonal inactivated influenza vaccine. Sorted cTfh were non-naive CD4+CXCR5+PD-1+, either ICOS+CD38+ or ICOS-CD38-. This sequence joins TRBV5-6 and TRBJ2-7, with 16 bases identical to TRBD2. The material was CXCR5+ CD38- circulating T follicular helper cells from blood, obtained 7 days after influenza vaccination. Indicated subset: circulating Tfh, non-naive CD4+CXCR5+PD-1+ (ICOS+CD38+ or ICOS-CD38-). The sequence was obtained from an adult who received the influenza vaccine. The CDR3 nucleotides read TGTGCCAGCAACAGGGGACTAGCGGGAGGGCGAGGCGAGCAGTACTTC. Its protein is CASNRGLAGGRGEQYF. Variable domain in full (rest from reference TRBV5-6 and TRBJ2-7): DAGVTQSPTHLIKTRGQQVTLRCSPKSGHDTVSWYQQALGQGPQFIFQYYEEEERQRGNFPDRFSGHQFPNYSSELNVNALLLGDSALYLCASNRGLAGGRGEQYFGPGTRLTVT.